This record concerns one TCR beta chain sequence. Data came from immunoSEQ multiplex PCR; TCRdb stores just in-frame clones and leaves some out. This sample yields 300,000 to 350,000 clones, of which 90% are seen a single time; roughly 7.3% belongs to the top ten. This record belongs to a study of blood T cell repertoires in COVID-19. Study-level background: Sources were T cells, B-cell-depleted T cells, or PBMCs; the material itself was cDNA or gDNA.

Trimming pared 9 bases from V and 0 bases from J, leaving 11 bases between. Looked up from germline, CDR1 is MDHEN and CDR2 is SYDVKM. This CDR3 is built from 14 residues. This TCR derives from a woman under 40 with COVID-19, enrolled during active disease. Sequencing input: peripheral blood. J is TRBJ2-2 and V is TRBV28; D might be TRBD2 (6 bases). CDR3 sequence: CARGGQANTGELFF. The CDR3, as DNA: TGTGCCAGGGGAGGACAAGCGAACACCGGGGAGCTGTTTTTT. The full variable domain, in which reference TRBV28 and TRBJ2-2 provide the parts outside the CDR3, is DVKVTQSSRYLVKRTGEKVFLECVQDMDHENMFWYRQDPGLGLRLIYFSYDVKMKEKGDIPEGYSVSREKKERFSLILESASTNQTSMYLCARGGQANTGELFFGEGSRLTVL.